These 12 T cell receptor beta chains share one sample of origin, sequenced in a study of graft-versus-host responses after intestinal transplantation. From the graft tissue, intraepithelial and lamina propria lymphocytes were released through processing. The table came from immunoSEQ multiplex PCR; TCRdb's copy has only in-frame clones and leaves some out. Found here are 4,000 to 5,000 clones, about three quarters of them singletons; the top ten hold 8%. This specimen consisted of ileum tissue, obtained 120 to 130 days after intestinal transplantation. The receptors were gathered from a human patient who received an intestinal transplant, so some T cells may come from the graft donor.

This clone was found once. The chain recombines TRBV6-1 with TRBJ1-6, with D maybe TRBD1 (6 bases). CDR1 is MNHNS, CDR2 SASEGT, per germline. The CDR3 spans 15 residues. V gave up 5 bases and J gave up 4 bases, with 12 bases separating them. This CDR3 is CASSPTGPYNSPLHF. CDR3 in DNA: TGTGCCAGCAGTCCGACAGGCCCTTATAATTCACCCCTCCACTTT.

The chain joins TRBV5-1 to TRBJ1-4; D remains ambiguous. Germline-derived CDR1 and CDR2 are SGHRS and YFSETQ. The ends were cut back, 0 bases at V and 0 bases at J, with 3 bases in the middle. The CDR3 has 14 residues. The CDR3 nucleotides are TGCGCCAGCAGCTTGGCCGCAACTAATGAAAAACTGTTTTTT. Protein: CASSLAATNEKLFF.

The chain employs TRBV6-5 and TRBJ2-5; D not certain. The V gene's germline CDR1 is MNHEY and CDR2 SVGAGI. CDR3 length: 15 amino acids. Between the trimmed V and J ends, which lost 8 bases and 0 bases, there was a span of 16 bases. CDR3 in amino acids: CASPVWRCHQETQYF. The CDR3 nucleotides are TGTGCCAGCCCCGTATGGCGATGCCACCAAGAGACCCAGTACTTC.

The V and J genes are TRBV10-3 and TRBJ2-7, with 10 bases that match TRBD2. V lost 2 bases to trimming and J lost 3 bases; unmatched junction nucleotides: 13. The germline V gene encodes CDR1 ENHRY and CDR2 SYGVKD. CDR3 length: 18 residues. CDR3: CAISESRGKREGHYEQYF. In nucleotides, the CDR3 is TGTGCCATCAGTGAGAGCCGGGGTAAGCGGGAGGGCCACTACGAGCAGTACTTC.

This clone was recorded once. The chain recombines TRBV7-2 with TRBJ2-1, with 9 bases fitting TRBD2. The CDR3 length is 14 residues. CDR1 and CDR2 from the germline V gene are SGHTA and FQGNSA. V shed 5 bases, J shed 5 bases, and the junction held 4 bases outside the gene matches. CDR3 protein: CASSRSGGNNEQFF. The CDR3 DNA sequence: TGTGCCAGCAGCCGTAGCGGGGGTAACAATGAGCAGTTCTTC.

J is TRBJ2-5 and V is TRBV5-1; 8 positions match TRBD2. Germline lookup yields CDR1 SGHRS and CDR2 YFSETQ. With V trimmed by 1 base and J by 4 bases, 6 bases remained unmatched. The CDR3 has 15 residues. CDR3 loop: CASSLFFAGGETQYF. CDR3 in DNA: TGCGCCAGCAGCTTGTTTTTTGCGGGAGGAGAGACCCAGTACTTC.

The rearrangement uses TRBV9 and TRBJ1-3, with a possible D match to TRBD1 (5 bases). Germline V gene lookup returns CDR1 SGDLS and CDR2 YYNGEE. The CDR3 extends over 17 amino acids. V dropped 4 bases and J dropped 0 bases, with 17 bases sitting between them. CDR3 loop: CASSPRGGQTSGNTIYF. The CDR3 DNA is TGTGCCAGCAGCCCCCGGGGTGGACAAACCTCTGGAAACACCATATATTTT.

CDR3 nucleotide sequence: TGTGCCAGCAGCTTGAACCTAGCGGGGGGCCCTTTCCGTAGCACAGATACGCAGTATTTT. Protein product: CASSLNLAGGPFRSTDTQYF. The V call is TRBV5-4, the J call TRBJ2-3, with TRBD2 matching over 11 bases. Germline assignment: CDR1 SGHNT and CDR2 YYREEE (reference sequence). The ends lost 1 base at V and 0 bases at J; junction bases unmatched: 13. The CDR3 contains 20 residues.

A note on this clone: A read error is possible here, since a much larger clone lies one base away. The chain recombines TRBV30 with TRBJ1-2; D is unclear. Trimming removed 8 bases at V and 4 bases at J, with 11 bases between. The CDR3 is 11 amino acids. CDR1 is GTSNPN, CDR2 SVGIG, per germline (reference sequence). CDR3 nucleotide sequence: TGTGCCGGGCAGCGAGGCTATGGCTACACCTTC. Protein sequence: CAGQRGYGYTF.

Comments on this clone: This CDR3 fails to terminate in the conserved phenylalanine or tryptophan, so it likely reflects a read error. This chain connects TRBV6-5 to TRBJ2-7; D is tentatively TRBD1 or TRBD2 (6 bases each). The CDR3 consists of 13 residues. V was pared by 2 bases and J by 3 bases, with 8 bases between. Germline V gives CDR1 MNHEY, CDR2 SVGAGI. As DNA, the CDR3 is TGTGCCAGCAGTTACCGGGGGCACTACGAGCAGTACCTC. This codes for CASSYRGHYEQYL.

This clone was observed once. The chain couples TRBV28 to TRBJ2-1; 11 nucleotides agree with TRBD2. With V trimmed by 2 bases and J by 6 bases, 3 bases remained unmatched. Germline V gene sequence: CDR1 MDHEN, CDR2 SYDVKM. This CDR3 contains 15 residues. The CDR3 nucleotides are TGTGCCAGCAGTTTAACGACTAGCGGGACCAATGAGCAGTTCTTC. Translated, it gives CASSLTTSGTNEQFF.

The chain links TRBV21-1 to TRBJ2-7; the table's D call of TRBD2 was not tested on the DNA. TRBV21-1 is a documented pseudogene. CDR3 size: 22 residues. CDR3 coding DNA: TGTGCCAGCAGCAAAGTGGGACGTGCAAGCGGGAGTGGGGGGAACAACTCCTACGAGCAGTACTTC. Encoded protein: CASSKVGRASGSGGNNSYEQYF.